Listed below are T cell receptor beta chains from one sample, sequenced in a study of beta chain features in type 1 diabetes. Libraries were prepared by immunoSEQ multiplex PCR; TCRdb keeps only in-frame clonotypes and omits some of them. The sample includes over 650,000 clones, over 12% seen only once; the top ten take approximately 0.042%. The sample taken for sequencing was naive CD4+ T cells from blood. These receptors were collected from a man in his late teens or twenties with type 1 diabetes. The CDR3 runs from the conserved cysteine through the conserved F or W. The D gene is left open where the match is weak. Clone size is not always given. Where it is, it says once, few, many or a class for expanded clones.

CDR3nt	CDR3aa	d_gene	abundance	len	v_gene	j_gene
TGTGCCATCAGTGAGTTCCGGACTAGCGGGGGGATCCCAGATACGCAGTATTTT	CAISEFRTSGGIPDTQYF	TRBD2	NA	18	TRBV10-3	TRBJ2-3
TGCAGTGCCCGACCCGAGGAGCAGTTCTTC	CSARPEEQFF	NA	few	10	TRBV20-1	TRBJ2-1
TGTGCCAGTACTGCACAGGGAATGGGGAACACTGAAGCTTTCTTT	CASTAQGMGNTEAFF	NA	few	15	TRBV19	TRBJ1-1
TGTGCCAGCAGTTTTGTCCTAAAAGGGGCGAGGTACAATGAGCAGTTCTTC	CASSFVLKGARYNEQFF	NA	few	17	TRBV28	TRBJ2-1
TGCAGTGCTAGACTCGAGTACGAGCAGTACTTC	CSARLEYEQYF	NA	few	11	TRBV20-1	TRBJ2-7
TGTGCCAGCAGTGGGCTGGGACGGAACTATGGCTACACCTTC	CASSGLGRNYGYTF	NA	NA	14	TRBV27	TRBJ1-2
TGTGCCAGCAGCTTTAGTAGGGGGACCTTCACAGATACGCAGTATTTT	CASSFSRGTFTDTQYF	NA	few	16	TRBV5-6	TRBJ2-3
TGCAGCGTTACTGTCGGGAGGGGTACTGAAGCTTTCTTT	CSVTVGRGTEAFF	NA	NA	13	TRBV29-1	TRBJ1-1
TGTGCCAGCAGCCCCGAACAGGGGGCTACGGGTACTGAAGCTTTCTTT	CASSPEQGATGTEAFF	TRBD1	few	16	TRBV7-2	TRBJ1-1
TGTGCCAGCAGAGAACAGGGAGGGCAGCCCCAGCATTTT	CASREQGGQPQHF	NA	few	13	TRBV6-1	TRBJ1-5
TGCGCCAGCAGTGAGTCGGTAGCGGCCTACAATGAGCAGTTCTTC	CASSESVAAYNEQFF	NA	NA	15	TRBV10-2	TRBJ2-1
TGCGCCAGCAGCTTGCCCACCAGAGAGACCCAGTACTTC	CASSLPTRETQYF	NA	NA	13	TRBV5-1	TRBJ2-5
TGTGCCAGCAGTCCAAAGACAGGGAGCGGGGCTGGGGCCAACGTCCTGACTTTC	CASSPKTGSGAGANVLTF	NA	few	18	TRBV27	TRBJ2-6
TGTGCCAGCAGTCTAGCAGATACGCAGTATTTT	CASSLADTQYF	NA	few	11	TRBV7-2	TRBJ2-3
TGTGCCAGCAGCCCCCGGGCAGGAAGTAATGAAAAACTGTTTTTT	CASSPRAGSNEKLFF	NA	NA	15	TRBV9	TRBJ1-4
TGTGCCAGCAGCTTAGGTGGTAGCGGCTACAATGAGCAGTTCTTC	CASSLGGSGYNEQFF	NA	NA	15	TRBV7-2	TRBJ2-1
TGTGCCAGCAGCGTAAACGTCGGGCAGCAGACCCAGTACTTC	CASSVNVGQQTQYF	NA	NA	14	TRBV7-9	TRBJ2-5
TGTGCCAGCAGCTTGCAGGCGGGGGTAAAAGATACGCAGTATTTT	CASSLQAGVKDTQYF	TRBD2	NA	15	TRBV7-2	TRBJ2-3
TGCAGCGTTGGAGGCCAGGGGGCGGTGAGGAATGAGCAGTTCTTC	CSVGGQGAVRNEQFF	TRBD1	few	15	TRBV29-1	TRBJ2-1
TGTGCCAGCAGCCGGACCAGGGGGGCCACTGAAGCTTTCTTT	CASSRTRGATEAFF	TRBD1	NA	14	TRBV7-2	TRBJ1-1
TGCGCCAGCCGGGGGCAGGGAGCGGACACTGAAGCTTTCTTT	CASRGQGADTEAFF	NA	NA	14	TRBV5-1	TRBJ1-1
TGTGCCAGCAGCTTAGTGTCTTCCTTGAACACTGAAGCTTTCTTT	CASSLVSSLNTEAFF	NA	NA	15	TRBV7-2	TRBJ1-1
TGCGCCAGCAGCTTTGGACGGGGGGACACAGATACGCAGTATTTT	CASSFGRGDTDTQYF	TRBD2	NA	15	TRBV5-1	TRBJ2-3
TGTGCCAGCAGCCAACCGAACCCTAACTCTGGAAACACCATATATTTT	CASSQPNPNSGNTIYF	NA	NA	16	TRBV4-2	TRBJ1-3
TGTGCCTGGACCCAACCGGGACAGGGGTTGTACGAGCAGTACTTC	CAWTQPGQGLYEQYF	TRBD1	NA	15	TRBV30	TRBJ2-7
TGTGCCAGCAGCCTTAGACAGGGGACAGACGAGCAGTACTTC	CASSLRQGTDEQYF	TRBD1	NA	14	TRBV5-4	TRBJ2-7
TGTGCCAGCAGCTCGCCTGGCGCTAGCTCCTATAATTCACCCCTCCACTTT	CASSSPGASSYNSPLHF	NA	NA	17	TRBV7-2	TRBJ1-6
TGTGCCAGCAGCACCAGGGGCGGTATCGGTCAGCCCCAGCATTTT	CASSTRGGIGQPQHF	NA	NA	15	TRBV7-2	TRBJ1-5
TGTGCCTGCGCAGGGGTTCTAGGTGGGGCCAACGTCCTGACTTTC	CACAGVLGGANVLTF	NA	NA	15	TRBV30	TRBJ2-6
TGCGCCAGCAGCCAAGATCCGGGTTGGGGTACAGATACGCAGTATTTT	CASSQDPGWGTDTQYF	NA	few	16	TRBV4-1	TRBJ2-3
TGCAGCGTTGCCCGCGGCACCCAAGAGACCCAGTACTTC	CSVARGTQETQYF	NA	NA	13	TRBV29-1	TRBJ2-5
TGTGCCAGCACGGGACAGGGTAGGGTCGAGCAGTACTTC	CASTGQGRVEQYF	TRBD1	NA	13	TRBV7-9	TRBJ2-7
TGTGCCTGGACTAGCGGGGGGAATGAGCAGTTCTTC	CAWTSGGNEQFF	TRBD2	NA	12	TRBV30	TRBJ2-1
TGTGCCGGGTCTGGGGGCAGGGGCTACGAGCAGTACTTC	CAGSGGRGYEQYF	NA	NA	13	TRBV30	TRBJ2-7
TGTGCCAGCAGCTTAGCAGCGGATAGCTCCTACAATGAGCAGTTCTTC	CASSLAADSSYNEQFF	NA	NA	16	TRBV7-2	TRBJ2-1
TGTGCCAGCAGCTTCGGGCGGGAGACCCAGTACTTC	CASSFGRETQYF	NA	NA	12	TRBV11-2	TRBJ2-5
TGTGCCAGCAGCTTAAGGGAGACGGGCAATTCACCCCTCCACTTT	CASSLRETGNSPLHF	NA	few	15	TRBV7-9	TRBJ1-6
TGCGCCAGCAGCCAAGATCCTGGAGATAGCTCCTACGAGCAGTACTTC	CASSQDPGDSSYEQYF	NA	few	16	TRBV4-1	TRBJ2-7
TGCGCCAGCAGTCAAATCGAATCCCTAGCCAAAAACATTCAGTACTTC	CASSQIESLAKNIQYF	NA	few	16	TRBV10-2	TRBJ2-4
TGTGCCACCCTACAGGGATCCAGAACTGAAGCTTTCTTT	CATLQGSRTEAFF	NA	once	13	TRBV10-3	TRBJ1-1
TGTGCCTGGGGAAGAAATGAGCAGTTCTTC	CAWGRNEQFF	NA	few	10	TRBV30	TRBJ2-1
TGTGCCTGGAGTTTATCTACAGGCAAACTCCAGCATTTT	CAWSLSTGKLQHF	NA	few	13	TRBV30	TRBJ1-5
TGTGCCTGGAATGTGCGGTTTGAAGAGCAGTACTTC	CAWNVRFEEQYF	NA	NA	12	TRBV30	TRBJ2-7
TGTGCCAGCAGTGAAAGGGTAGGCGGGGAGCTGTTTTTT	CASSERVGGELFF	NA	few	13	TRBV2	TRBJ2-2
TGTGCCAGCAGCCCGCGACAGGGTGGGTCCTACAATGAGCAGTTCTTC	CASSPRQGGSYNEQFF	TRBD1	few	16	TRBV5-4	TRBJ2-1
TGTGCCTGGAGTATGCAGGGGGCAGGTAATTCACCCCTCCACTTT	CAWSMQGAGNSPLHF	TRBD1	few	15	TRBV30	TRBJ1-6
TGTGCCAGCAGTTTATCGGTGGCAGGGCAGGATGGCTACACCTTC	CASSLSVAGQDGYTF	NA	few	15	TRBV27	TRBJ1-2
TGTGCCAGCAGCCTGTCGGGGTTTCGGAACACTGAAGCTTTCTTT	CASSLSGFRNTEAFF	NA	few	15	TRBV14	TRBJ1-1
TGTGCCAGCAGTGCCGAGCGGGAGGGACCTCTCATTCAGTACTTC	CASSAEREGPLIQYF	TRBD2	NA	15	TRBV6-1	TRBJ2-4
TGCGCCAGCAGCCCGACTAGCGGGAACACCGGGGAGCTGTTTTTT	CASSPTSGNTGELFF	TRBD2	few	15	TRBV5-1	TRBJ2-2
TGTGCCAGCAGCCCTCCTTCCAACAATGAGCAGTTCTTC	CASSPPSNNEQFF	NA	NA	13	TRBV6-5	TRBJ2-1
TGTGCCAGCAGAAGTAGGGGTTTCACCGGGGAGCTGTTTTTT	CASRSRGFTGELFF	NA	few	14	TRBV6-5	TRBJ2-2
TGTGCCAGCAGTTCTCCGGGACAGGGGCCACCAAATGAAAAACTGTTTTTT	CASSSPGQGPPNEKLFF	TRBD1	NA	17	TRBV27	TRBJ1-4